This is a list of T cell receptor beta chains from one sample in a study of T cells in Graves' hyperthyroidism and ophthalmopathy. In TCRdb, the multiplex PCR reads were re-called with MiXCR into one record per CDR3 protein. The sample lists approximately 400,000 distinct CDR3 sequences; 15% were seen once. Material: blood. These receptors were taken from a young woman with Graves' hyperthyroidism. Both conserved end residues are part of each CDR3. A D gene is named only where the DNA matches it firmly. The size entry is marked missing in some rows and otherwise reads once, few, many or a size class.

d_call	clone_size	v_call	j_call	cdr3_aa	cdr3_nt
TRBD2	many	TRBV5-4	TRBJ2-1	CASSLYPRTSGRSGEQFF	TGTGCCAGCAGCTTGTACCCAAGGACTAGCGGGAGGAGTGGTGAGCAGTTCTTC
NA	many	TRBV28	TRBJ1-4	CASTQPGAAEEKLFF	TGTGCCAGCACCCAACCAGGGGCCGCAGAAGAAAAACTGTTTTTT
TRBD1	few	TRBV10-2	TRBJ1-6	CASSDTSGQGGSPLHF	TGCGCCAGCAGCGACACCTCGGGACAGGGAGGCTCACCCCTCCACTTT
TRBD2	many	TRBV7-2	TRBJ2-1	CASSLPLTSRNEQFF	TGTGCCAGCAGCTTACCCCTGACTAGCAGGAATGAGCAGTTCTTC
NA	few	TRBV7-9	TRBJ1-6	CASSLEGATGGYNSPLHF	TGTGCCAGCAGCTTAGAGGGTGCCACAGGAGGCTATAATTCACCCCTCCACTTT
NA	many	TRBV12-3/TRBV12-4	TRBJ2-4	CASSPKLLGSAKNIQYF	TGTGCCAGCAGTCCCAAACTTTTGGGAAGTGCCAAAAACATTCAGTACTTC
TRBD2	NA	TRBV20-1	TRBJ2-7	CSARDTPGSGSYEQYF	TGCAGTGCTAGAGATACACCGGGTAGCGGGAGCTACGAGCAGTACTTC
NA	NA	TRBV27	TRBJ2-1	CASSPVLVNEQFF	TGTGCCAGCAGTCCGGTGTTAGTCAATGAGCAGTTCTTC
NA	NA	TRBV29-1	TRBJ2-5	CSVLPQGKQETQYF	TGCAGCGTTTTGCCGCAGGGGAAACAAGAGACCCAGTACTTC
NA	many	TRBV6-1	TRBJ1-4	CASSEAGPEKLFF	TGTGCCAGCAGTGAAGCGGGACCAGAAAAACTGTTTTTT
TRBD2	few	TRBV27	TRBJ2-6	CASSYLLAGRATGANVLTF	TGTGCCAGCAGTTATTTACTAGCGGGGCGCGCCACTGGGGCCAACGTCCTGACTTTC
NA	NA	TRBV12-3/TRBV12-4	TRBJ1-2	CASSLLDPTSYTF	TGTGCCAGCAGCCTCCTTGACCCGACAAGCTACACCTTC
NA	NA	TRBV24-1	TRBJ2-5	CATSDFQGVSETQYF	TGTGCCACCAGTGATTTTCAAGGTGTGTCCGAGACCCAGTACTTC
NA	many	TRBV11-2	TRBJ1-2	CASSPPSGSYGYTF	TGTGCCAGCAGCCCGCCCAGTGGTTCTTATGGCTACACCTTC
NA	NA	TRBV30	TRBJ2-7	CAWSVSKGGEQYF	TGTGCCTGGAGTGTTTCCAAGGGGGGCGAGCAGTACTTC
NA	many	TRBV20-1	TRBJ1-1	CSARIRTNTEAFF	TGCAGTGCTAGAATCAGAACGAACACTGAAGCTTTCTTT
NA	few	TRBV30	TRBJ2-7	CAWSEGSYEQYF	TGTGCCTGGAGTGAGGGTTCCTACGAGCAGTACTTC
NA	NA	TRBV3-1	TRBJ1-1	CASSRLPGQTMNTEAFF	TGTGCCAGCAGCCGGCTTCCGGGACAAACTATGAACACTGAAGCTTTCTTT
TRBD2	many	TRBV11-2	TRBJ2-3	CASRRESTDTQYF	TGTGCCAGCAGGCGGGAGAGCACAGATACGCAGTATTTT